These 5 T cell receptor beta chains were all obtained from the same sample, sequenced in a study of blood T cell repertoires in COVID-19. Some clones are missing from TCRdb's copy, which holds only in-frame ones; the method was immunoSEQ multiplex PCR. The sample lists 150,000 or so clones; about 82% were seen once. Material: peripheral blood. Every receptor here comes from a woman aged 55-70 years with acute or convalescent COVID-19.

The V gene is TRBV19, the J gene TRBJ1-3; D gene unclear. V lost 1 base and J 4 bases, leaving 5 bases between the germline ends. CDR3 length: 13 amino acids. In germline, CDR1 is LNHDA, CDR2 SQIVND (reference sequence). The DNA of the CDR3 is TGTGCCAGTAGTATAGTCGTCGGAAACACCATATATTTT. This translates into CASSIVVGNTIYF.

J is TRBJ1-3 and V is TRBV30, with D possibly matching TRBD1 (6 bases). Between the trimmed V and J ends, which lost 0 bases and 3 bases, there was a span of 15 bases. The CDR3 extends over 16 amino acids. CDR1 and CDR2 (germline): GTSNPN, SVGIG (reference sequence). For the CDR3, the DNA is TGTGCCTGGAGTGTAGGGTCTGGGGGCTTTGGAAACACCATATATTTT. The encoded protein is CAWSVGSGGFGNTIYF.

This sequence joins TRBV5-1 and TRBJ2-3; unclear D gene. Germline-derived CDR1 and CDR2 are SGHRS and YFSETQ. The CDR3 consists of 16 residues. With 1 base removed from V and 5 bases from J, the gap between germline ends came to 17 bases. In DNA form, the CDR3 reads TGCGCCAGCAGCTTGTTGATTACTACACTGGGAGATACGCAGTATTTT. Its translation is CASSLLITTLGDTQYF.

The chain uses TRBV19 and TRBJ1-4; 7 positions agree with TRBD1. This CDR3 has 18 residues. The V segment lost 7 bases and the J segment 0 bases; nucleotides outside the gene matches: 14. The germline CDR1 and CDR2 sequences are LNHDA and SQIVND (reference sequence). The CDR3 nucleotides are TGTGCCAGTAAGGGGCCAGGGGGAGATGAGTCAACTAATGAAAAACTGTTTTTT. It encodes CASKGPGGDESTNEKLFF.

The chain carries TRBV7-2 and TRBJ2-2; no reliable D call. CDR3 length: 17 residues. Germline-derived CDR1 and CDR2 are SGHTA and FQGNSA. V lost 5 bases, J lost 2 bases, and 18 bases lay in between. The CDR3 nucleotides are TGTGCCAGCAGCCCGATCGGCGGCAGCCTAAACACCGGGGAGCTGTTTTTT. It yields the protein CASSPIGGSLNTGELFF. The full variable domain, completed using reference TRBV7-2 and TRBJ2-2, is GAGVSQSPSNKVTEKGKDVELRCDPISGHTALYWYRQSLGQGLEFLIYFQGNSAPDKSGLPSDRFSAERTGGSVSTLTIQRTQQEDSAVYLCASSPIGGSLNTGELFFGEGSRLTVL.